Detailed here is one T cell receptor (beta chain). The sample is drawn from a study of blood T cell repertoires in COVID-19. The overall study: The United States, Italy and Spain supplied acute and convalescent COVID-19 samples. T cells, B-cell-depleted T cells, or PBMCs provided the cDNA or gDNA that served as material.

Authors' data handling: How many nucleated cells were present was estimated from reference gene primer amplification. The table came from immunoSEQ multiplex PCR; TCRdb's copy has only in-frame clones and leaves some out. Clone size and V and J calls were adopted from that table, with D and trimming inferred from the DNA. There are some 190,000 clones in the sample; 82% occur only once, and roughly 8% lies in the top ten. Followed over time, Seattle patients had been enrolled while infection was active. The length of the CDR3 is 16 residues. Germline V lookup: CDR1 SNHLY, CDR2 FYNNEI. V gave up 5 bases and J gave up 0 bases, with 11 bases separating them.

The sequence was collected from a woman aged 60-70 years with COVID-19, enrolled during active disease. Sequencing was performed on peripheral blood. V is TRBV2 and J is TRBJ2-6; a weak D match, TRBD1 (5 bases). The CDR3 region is CASSLHRNSGANVLTF. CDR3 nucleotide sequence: TGTGCCAGCAGTCTACACAGGAACTCTGGGGCCAACGTCCTGACTTTC.